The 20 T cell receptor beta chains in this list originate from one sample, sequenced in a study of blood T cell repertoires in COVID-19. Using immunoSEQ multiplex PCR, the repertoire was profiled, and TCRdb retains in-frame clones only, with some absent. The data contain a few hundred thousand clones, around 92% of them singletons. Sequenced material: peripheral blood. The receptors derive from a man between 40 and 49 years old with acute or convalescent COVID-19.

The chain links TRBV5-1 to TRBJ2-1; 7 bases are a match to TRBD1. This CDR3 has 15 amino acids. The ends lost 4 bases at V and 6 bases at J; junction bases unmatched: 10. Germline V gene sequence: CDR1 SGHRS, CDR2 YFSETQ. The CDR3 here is CASSRDEGAGNEQFF. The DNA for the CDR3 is TGCGCCAGCAGCAGAGACGAGGGGGCGGGCAATGAGCAGTTCTTC.

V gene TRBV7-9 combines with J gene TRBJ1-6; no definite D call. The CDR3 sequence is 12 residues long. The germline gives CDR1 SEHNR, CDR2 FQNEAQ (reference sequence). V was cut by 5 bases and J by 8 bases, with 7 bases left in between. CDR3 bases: TGTGCCAGCAGCCTAACTGATTCACCCCTCCACTTT. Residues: CASSLTDSPLHF.

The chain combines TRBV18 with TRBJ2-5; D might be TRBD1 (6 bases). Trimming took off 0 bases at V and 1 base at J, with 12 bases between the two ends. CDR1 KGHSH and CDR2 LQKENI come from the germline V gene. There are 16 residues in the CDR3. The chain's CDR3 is CASSPPFGQSQETQYF. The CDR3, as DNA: TGTGCCAGCTCACCACCGTTCGGACAGAGCCAAGAGACCCAGTACTTC.

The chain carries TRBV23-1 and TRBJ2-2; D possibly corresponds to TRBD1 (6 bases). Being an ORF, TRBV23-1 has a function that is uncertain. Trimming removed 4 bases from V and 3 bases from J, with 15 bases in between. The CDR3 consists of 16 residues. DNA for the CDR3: TGCGCCAGCAGTCCGGTTTGGGGGCTGGACACCGGGGAGCTGTTTTTT. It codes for CASSPVWGLDTGELFF.

CDR3 residues: CASSLMGRGGNEQFF. DNA for the CDR3: TGTGCCAGCAGTTTAATGGGGCGCGGGGGGAATGAGCAGTTCTTC. The chain combines TRBV27 with TRBJ2-1, with 8 nucleotides matching TRBD2. The germline V gene has CDR1 MNHEY and CDR2 SMNVEV (reference sequence). The CDR3 is made up of 15 amino acids. V shed 2 bases, J shed 7 bases, and the junction held 7 bases outside the gene matches.

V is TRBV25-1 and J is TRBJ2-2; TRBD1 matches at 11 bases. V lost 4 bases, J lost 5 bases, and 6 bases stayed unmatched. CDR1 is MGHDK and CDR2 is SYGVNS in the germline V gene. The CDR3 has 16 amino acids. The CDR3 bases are TGTGCCAGCAGTGCCCGGGACAGGGGGTTTACCGGGGAGCTGTTTTTT. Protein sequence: CASSARDRGFTGELFF.

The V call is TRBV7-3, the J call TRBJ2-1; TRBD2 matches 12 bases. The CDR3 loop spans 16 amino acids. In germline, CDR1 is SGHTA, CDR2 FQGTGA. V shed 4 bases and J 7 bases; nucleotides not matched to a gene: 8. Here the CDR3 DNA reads TGTGCCAGCAGCTCCTCAACTAGCGGGGGGTCGAATGAGCAGTTCTTC. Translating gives CASSSSTSGGSNEQFF.

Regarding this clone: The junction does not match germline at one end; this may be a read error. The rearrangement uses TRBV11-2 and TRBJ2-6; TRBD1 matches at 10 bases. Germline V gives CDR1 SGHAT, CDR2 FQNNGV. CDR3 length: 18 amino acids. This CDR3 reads CASRIRTGGSSGANVLTF. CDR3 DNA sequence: TGTGCCAGCAGGATCCGGACAGGGGGTAGCTCTGGGGCCAACGTCCTAACTTTC. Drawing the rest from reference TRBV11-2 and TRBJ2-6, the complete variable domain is EAGVAQSPRYKIIEKRQSVAFWCNPISGHATLYWYQQILGQGPKLLIQFQNNGVVDDSQLPKDRFSAERLKGVDSTLKIQPAKLEDSAVYLCASRIRTGGSSGANVLTFGAGSRLTVL.

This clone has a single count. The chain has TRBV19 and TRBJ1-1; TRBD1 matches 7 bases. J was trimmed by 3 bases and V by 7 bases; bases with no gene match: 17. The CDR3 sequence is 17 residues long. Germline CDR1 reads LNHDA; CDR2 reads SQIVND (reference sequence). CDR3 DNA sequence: TGTGCCAGTATTCTACAGGGGACCCTGCCCATGGACACTGAAGCTTTCTTT. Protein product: CASILQGTLPMDTEAFF.

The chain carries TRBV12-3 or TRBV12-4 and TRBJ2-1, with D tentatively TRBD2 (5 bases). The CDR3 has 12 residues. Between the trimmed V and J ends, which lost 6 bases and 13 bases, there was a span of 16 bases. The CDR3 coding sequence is TGTGCCAGCAGCAGAACCGGGGAGCCCCAGTTCTTC. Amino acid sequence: CASSRTGEPQFF.

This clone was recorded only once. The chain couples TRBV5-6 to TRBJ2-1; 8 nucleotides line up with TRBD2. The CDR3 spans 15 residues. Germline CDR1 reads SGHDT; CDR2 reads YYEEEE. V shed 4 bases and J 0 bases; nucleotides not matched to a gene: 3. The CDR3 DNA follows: TGTGCCAGCAGCCAAAGCGGGAGCTCCTACAATGAGCAGTTCTTC. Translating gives CASSQSGSSYNEQFF.

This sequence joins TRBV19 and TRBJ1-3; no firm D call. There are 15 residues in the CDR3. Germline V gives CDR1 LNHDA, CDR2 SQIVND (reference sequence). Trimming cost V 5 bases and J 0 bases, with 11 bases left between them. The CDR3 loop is CASSVEASSGNTIYF. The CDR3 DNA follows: TGTGCCAGTAGTGTCGAAGCTTCCTCTGGAAACACCATATATTTT.

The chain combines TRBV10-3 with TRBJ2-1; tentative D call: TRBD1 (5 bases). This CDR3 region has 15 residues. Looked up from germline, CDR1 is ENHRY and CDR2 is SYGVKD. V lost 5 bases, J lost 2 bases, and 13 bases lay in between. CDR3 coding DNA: TGTGCCATCAGTACCGCGGAAGGGGCCTACAATGAGCAGTTCTTC. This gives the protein CAISTAEGAYNEQFF.

Written as DNA, the CDR3 is TGTGCCAGCAGCCCGGACAGGGGTGCTGCCTATGGCTACACCTTC. Amino acids: CASSPDRGAAYGYTF. The rearrangement uses TRBV7-2 and TRBJ1-2; 9 bases are a match to TRBD1. This CDR3 is 15 amino acids long. The V and J ends lost 5 bases and 4 bases, in that order; junction bases with no gene match: 8. Germline CDR1 reads SGHTA; CDR2 reads FQGNSA.

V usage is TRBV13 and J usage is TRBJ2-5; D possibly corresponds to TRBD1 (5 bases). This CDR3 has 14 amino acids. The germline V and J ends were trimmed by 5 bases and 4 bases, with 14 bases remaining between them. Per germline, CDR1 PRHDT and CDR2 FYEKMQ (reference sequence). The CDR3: CASSMRQIGETQYF. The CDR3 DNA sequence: TGTGCCAGCAGCATGCGACAGATTGGAGAGACCCAGTACTTC.

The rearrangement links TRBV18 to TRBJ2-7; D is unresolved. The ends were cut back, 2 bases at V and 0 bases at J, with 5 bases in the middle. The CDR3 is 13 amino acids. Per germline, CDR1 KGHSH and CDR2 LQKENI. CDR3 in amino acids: CASSPRSSYEQYF. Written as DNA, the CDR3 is TGTGCCAGCTCACCAAGGAGCTCCTACGAGCAGTACTTC.

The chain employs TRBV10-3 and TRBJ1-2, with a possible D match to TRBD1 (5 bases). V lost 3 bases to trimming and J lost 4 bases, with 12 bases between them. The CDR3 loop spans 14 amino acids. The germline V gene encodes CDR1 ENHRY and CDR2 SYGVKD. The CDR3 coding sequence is TGTGCCATCAGTGAAGGGGTGTTGGTCTATGGCTACACCTTC. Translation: CAISEGVLVYGYTF.

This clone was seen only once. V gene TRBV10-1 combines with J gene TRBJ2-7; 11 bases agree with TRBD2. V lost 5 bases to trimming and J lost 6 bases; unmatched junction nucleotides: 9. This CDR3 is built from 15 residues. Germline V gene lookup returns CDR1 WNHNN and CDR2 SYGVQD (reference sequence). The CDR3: CASSPTPGTSGEQYF. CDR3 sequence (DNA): TGCGCCAGCAGTCCCACACCAGGGACTAGCGGCGAGCAGTACTTC.

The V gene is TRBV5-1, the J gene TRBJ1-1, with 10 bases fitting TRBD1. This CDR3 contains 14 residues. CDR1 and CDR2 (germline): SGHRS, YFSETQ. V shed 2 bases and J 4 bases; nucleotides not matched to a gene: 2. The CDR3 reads CASSFDRGLTEAFF. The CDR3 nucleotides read TGCGCCAGCAGCTTTGACAGGGGGCTCACTGAAGCTTTCTTT.

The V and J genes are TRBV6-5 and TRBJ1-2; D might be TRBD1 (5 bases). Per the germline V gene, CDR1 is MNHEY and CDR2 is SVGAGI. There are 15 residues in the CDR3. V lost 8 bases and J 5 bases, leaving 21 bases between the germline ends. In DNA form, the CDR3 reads TGTGCCAGCGAACCTAGGCGGACAAATTTATATGGCTACACCTTC. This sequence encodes CASEPRRTNLYGYTF.